Detailed here is one TCR beta chain. Its antigen is as yet unknown. V dropped 6 bases and J dropped 8 bases, with 13 bases sitting between them. This CDR3 is 12 amino acids long. CDR1 is GTSNPN and CDR2 is SVGIG in the germline V gene (reference sequence). These data belong to a study of tumor and adjacent non-tumor tissue in lung cancer. Study results and caveats: In normal lung, the top 100 clones were significantly more dominant than in tumor. Patients with more diverse tumor TCRs had worse survival.

A modified ARM-PCR protocol with three rounds of nested PCR amplified TCRbeta. TCRdb analysed the multiplex PCR reads with MiXCR anew, one entry per CDR3 protein. The sample shows 200,000 to 250,000 distinct CDR3 sequences, 70% to 75% of them seen only once. No cell sorting was done before RNA was extracted from the tissue. The rearrangement joins TRBV30 to TRBJ1-4; tentatively, D is TRBD1 (5 bases). Sequences were obtained from lung tumor tissue. This clonotype originated in a man in his sixties with non-small cell lung cancer. The CDR3 nucleotides read TGTGCCTGTATTGCTAGGGACGAAAAACTGTTTTTT. This codes for CACIARDEKLFF.